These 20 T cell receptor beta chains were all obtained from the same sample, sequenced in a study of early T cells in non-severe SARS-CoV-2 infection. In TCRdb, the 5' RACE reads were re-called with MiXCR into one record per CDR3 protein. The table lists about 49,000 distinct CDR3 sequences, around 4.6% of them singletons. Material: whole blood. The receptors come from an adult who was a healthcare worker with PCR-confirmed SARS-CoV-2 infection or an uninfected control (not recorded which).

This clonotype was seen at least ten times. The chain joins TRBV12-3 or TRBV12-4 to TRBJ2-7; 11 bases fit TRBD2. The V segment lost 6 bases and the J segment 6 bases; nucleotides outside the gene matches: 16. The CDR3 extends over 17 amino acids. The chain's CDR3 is CASSPGTSGLGDGEQYF. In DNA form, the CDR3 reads TGTGCCAGCAGCCCCGGGACTAGCGGCCTTGGGGATGGCGAGCAGTACTTC.

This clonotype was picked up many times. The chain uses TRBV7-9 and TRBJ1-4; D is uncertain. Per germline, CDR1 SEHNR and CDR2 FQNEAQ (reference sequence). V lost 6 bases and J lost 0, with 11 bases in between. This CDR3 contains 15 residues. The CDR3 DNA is TGTGCCAGCAGACACCGATCCGCAACTAATGAAAAACTGTTTTTT. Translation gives CASRHRSATNEKLFF.

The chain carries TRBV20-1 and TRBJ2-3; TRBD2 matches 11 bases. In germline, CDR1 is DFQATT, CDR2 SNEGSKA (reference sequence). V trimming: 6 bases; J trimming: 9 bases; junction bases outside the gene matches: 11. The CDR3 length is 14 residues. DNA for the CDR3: TGCAGTGCAATAGCGGGGGGGCTTTCCGACACGCAGTATTTT. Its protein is CSAIAGGLSDTQYF.

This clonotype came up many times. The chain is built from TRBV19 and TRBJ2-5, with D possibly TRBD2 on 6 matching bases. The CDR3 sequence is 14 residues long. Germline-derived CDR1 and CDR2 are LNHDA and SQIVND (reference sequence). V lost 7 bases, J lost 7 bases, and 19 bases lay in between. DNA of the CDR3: TGTGCCAGTACCGCAGGCGGGACTCCATGGACCCAGTACTTC. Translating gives CASTAGGTPWTQYF.

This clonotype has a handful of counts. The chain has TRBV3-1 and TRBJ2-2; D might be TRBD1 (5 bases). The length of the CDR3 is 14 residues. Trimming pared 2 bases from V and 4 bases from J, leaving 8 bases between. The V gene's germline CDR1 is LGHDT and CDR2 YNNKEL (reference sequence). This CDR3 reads CASSQPGPTGELFF. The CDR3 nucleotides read TGTGCCAGCAGCCAACCAGGGCCCACCGGGGAGCTGTTTTTT. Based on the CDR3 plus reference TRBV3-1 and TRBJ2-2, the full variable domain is DTAVSQTPKYLVTQMGNDKSIKCEQNLGHDTMYWYKQDSKKFLKIMFSYNNKELIINETVPNRFSPKSPDKAHLNLHINSLELGDSAVYFCASSQPGPTGELFFGEGSRLTVL.

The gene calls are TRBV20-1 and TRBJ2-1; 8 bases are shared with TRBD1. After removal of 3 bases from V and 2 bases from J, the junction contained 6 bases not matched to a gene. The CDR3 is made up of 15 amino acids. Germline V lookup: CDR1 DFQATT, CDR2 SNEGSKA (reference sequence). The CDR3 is CSASPRGQAYNEQFF. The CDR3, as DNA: TGCAGTGCTAGCCCCAGGGGGCAAGCCTACAATGAGCAGTTCTTC.

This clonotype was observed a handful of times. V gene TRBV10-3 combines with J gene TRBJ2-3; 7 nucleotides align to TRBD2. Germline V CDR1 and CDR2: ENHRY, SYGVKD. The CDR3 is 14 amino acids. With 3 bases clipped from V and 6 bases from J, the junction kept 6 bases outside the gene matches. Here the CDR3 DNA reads TGTGCCATCAGTGACTGGAACGGGGGGGATACGCAGTATTTT. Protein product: CAISDWNGGDTQYF.

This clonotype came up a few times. The CDR3 nucleotides are TGCAGTGCGGAGGGGCTAGCGGGGACCTACGAGCAGTACTTC. This sequence encodes CSAEGLAGTYEQYF. This sequence joins TRBV20-1 and TRBJ2-7; 9 bases agree with TRBD2. Trimming took 6 bases from V and 2 from J; bases not matched to a gene: 8. CDR3 length equals 14 residues. CDR1 is DFQATT and CDR2 is SNEGSKA in the germline V gene (reference sequence).

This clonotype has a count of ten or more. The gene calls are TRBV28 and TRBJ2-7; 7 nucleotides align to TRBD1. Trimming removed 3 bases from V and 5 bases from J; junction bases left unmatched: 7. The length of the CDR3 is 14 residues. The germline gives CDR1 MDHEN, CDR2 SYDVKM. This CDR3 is CASSFVGTVNEQYF. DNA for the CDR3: TGTGCCAGCAGTTTTGTCGGGACAGTCAACGAGCAGTACTTC.

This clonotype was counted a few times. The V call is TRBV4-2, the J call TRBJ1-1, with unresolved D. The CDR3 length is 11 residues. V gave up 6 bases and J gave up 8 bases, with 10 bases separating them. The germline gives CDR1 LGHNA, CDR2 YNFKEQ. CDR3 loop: CASRLNREAFF. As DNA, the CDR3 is TGTGCCAGCAGACTGAACCGGGAAGCTTTCTTT.

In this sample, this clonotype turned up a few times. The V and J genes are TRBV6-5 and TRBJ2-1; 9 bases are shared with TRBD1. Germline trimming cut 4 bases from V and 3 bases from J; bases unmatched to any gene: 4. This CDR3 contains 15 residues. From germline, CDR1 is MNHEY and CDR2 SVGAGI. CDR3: CASSSGQGDYNEQFF. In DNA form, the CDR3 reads TGTGCCAGCAGTTCGGGACAGGGAGACTACAATGAGCAGTTCTTC.

Written as DNA, the CDR3 is TGCAGTGCTAGCCTCCCGACTAACTACGAGCAGTACTTC. Translating gives CSASLPTNYEQYF. J is TRBJ2-7 and V is TRBV20-1; D may be TRBD2 (5 bases). This CDR3 spans 13 amino acids. The V end was cut by 3 bases, the J end by 3 bases, with 12 bases between. Germline V CDR1 and CDR2: DFQATT, SNEGSKA (reference sequence).

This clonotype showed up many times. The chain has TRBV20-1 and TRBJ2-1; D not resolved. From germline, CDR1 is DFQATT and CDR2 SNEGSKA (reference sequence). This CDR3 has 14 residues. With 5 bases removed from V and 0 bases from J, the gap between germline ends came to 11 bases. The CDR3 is CSARQSSSYNEQFF. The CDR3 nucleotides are TGCAGTGCTCGCCAGTCGAGCTCCTACAATGAGCAGTTCTTC.

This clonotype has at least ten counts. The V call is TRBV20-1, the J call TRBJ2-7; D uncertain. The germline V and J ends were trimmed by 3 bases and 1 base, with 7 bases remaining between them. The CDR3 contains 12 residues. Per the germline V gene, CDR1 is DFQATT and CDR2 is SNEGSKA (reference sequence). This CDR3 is CSARTQSYEQYF. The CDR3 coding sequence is TGCAGTGCTAGGACTCAATCCTACGAGCAGTACTTC.

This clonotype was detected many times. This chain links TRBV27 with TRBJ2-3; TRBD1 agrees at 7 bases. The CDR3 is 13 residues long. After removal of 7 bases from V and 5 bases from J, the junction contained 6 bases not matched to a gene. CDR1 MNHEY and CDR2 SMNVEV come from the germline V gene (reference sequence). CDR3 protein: CASIFSGGDTQYF. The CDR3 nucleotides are TGTGCCAGCATTTTTTCAGGGGGAGATACGCAGTATTTT.

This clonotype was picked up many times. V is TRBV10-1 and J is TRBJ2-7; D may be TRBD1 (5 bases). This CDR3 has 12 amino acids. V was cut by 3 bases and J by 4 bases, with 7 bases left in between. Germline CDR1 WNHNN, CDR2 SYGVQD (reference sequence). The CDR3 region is CASSEGEYEQYF. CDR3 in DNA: TGCGCCAGCAGTGAAGGGGAATACGAGCAGTACTTC.

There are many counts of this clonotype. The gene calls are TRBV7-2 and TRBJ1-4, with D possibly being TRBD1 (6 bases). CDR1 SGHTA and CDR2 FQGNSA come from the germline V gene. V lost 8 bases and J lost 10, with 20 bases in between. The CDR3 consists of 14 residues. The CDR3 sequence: CASRQGPDRGKLFF. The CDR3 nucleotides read TGTGCCAGCCGTCAGGGGCCCGATCGGGGAAAACTGTTTTTT.

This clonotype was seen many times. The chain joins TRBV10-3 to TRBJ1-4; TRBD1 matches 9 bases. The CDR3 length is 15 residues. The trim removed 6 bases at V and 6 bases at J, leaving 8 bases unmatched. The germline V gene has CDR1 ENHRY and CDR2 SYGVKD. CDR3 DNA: TGTGCCATCAGAGAAGGACAGGGGAGGGATGAAAAACTGTTTTTT. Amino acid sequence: CAIREGQGRDEKLFF.

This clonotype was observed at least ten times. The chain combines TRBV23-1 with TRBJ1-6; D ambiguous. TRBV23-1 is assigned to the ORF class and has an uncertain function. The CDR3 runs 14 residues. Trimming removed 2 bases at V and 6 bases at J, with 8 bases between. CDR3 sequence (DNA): TGCGCCAGCAGTCAACCGCGCCTTAATTCACCCCTCCACTTT. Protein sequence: CASSQPRLNSPLHF.

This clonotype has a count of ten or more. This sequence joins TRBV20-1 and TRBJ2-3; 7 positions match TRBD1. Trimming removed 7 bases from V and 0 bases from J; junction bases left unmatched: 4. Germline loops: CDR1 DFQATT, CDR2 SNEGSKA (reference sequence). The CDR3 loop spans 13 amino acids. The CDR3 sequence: CSGETGSTDTQYF. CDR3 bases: TGCAGTGGGGAGACAGGGAGCACAGATACGCAGTATTTT.